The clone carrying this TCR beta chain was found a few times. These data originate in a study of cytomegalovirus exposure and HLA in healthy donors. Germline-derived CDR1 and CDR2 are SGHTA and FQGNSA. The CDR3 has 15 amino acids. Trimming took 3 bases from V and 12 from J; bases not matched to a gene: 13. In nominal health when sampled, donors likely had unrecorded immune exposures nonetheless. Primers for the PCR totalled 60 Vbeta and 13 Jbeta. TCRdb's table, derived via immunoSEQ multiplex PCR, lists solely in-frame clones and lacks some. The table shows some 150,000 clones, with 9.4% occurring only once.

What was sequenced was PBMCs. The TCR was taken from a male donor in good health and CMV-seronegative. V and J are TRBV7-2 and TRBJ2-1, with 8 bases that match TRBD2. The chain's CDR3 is CASSLGTRASKAQFF. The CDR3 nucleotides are TGTGCCAGCAGCTTGGGGACTAGAGCCTCGAAAGCGCAGTTCTTC.